The rows below give T cell receptor beta chains drawn from one sample of a study of shared clonotypes between healthy human individuals. Produced via immunoSEQ multiplex PCR; TCRdb's table is partial and in-frame only. The repertoire includes almost 700,000 clones, about 92% of them detected once, and roughly 24% sits in the top ten. Material for sequencing was naive CD8+ T cells sorted from blood. The receptor set was obtained from a man between 25 and 39 years old in good health. Both conserved end residues are part of each CDR3. The D gene is left open where the match is weak. Part of the rows lack a size; the others show once, few, many or a class for expanded clones.

j_call: TRBJ2-1; d_call: .; v_call: TRBV18; clone_size: .; cdr3_nt: TGTGCCAGCTCTGTGGAGGGTTCCTACAATGAGCAGTTCTTC; cdr3_aa: CASSVEGSYNEQFF
j_call: TRBJ2-5; d_call: .; v_call: TRBV5-1; clone_size: .; cdr3_nt: TGCGCCAGCGTACTTACTCCACTAAACCAAGAGACCCAGTACTTC; cdr3_aa: CASVLTPLNQETQYF
j_call: TRBJ1-2; d_call: .; v_call: TRBV5-5; clone_size: .; cdr3_nt: TGTGCCAGCAGCACTCGGGACGGGGGGGATGGCTACACCTTC; cdr3_aa: CASSTRDGGDGYTF
j_call: TRBJ2-5; d_call: .; v_call: TRBV25-1; clone_size: many; cdr3_nt: TGTGCCAGCAGTGGAGGGGGGCAGGGGCAAGAGACCCAGTACTTC; cdr3_aa: CASSGGGQGQETQYF
j_call: TRBJ2-7; d_call: TRBD1; v_call: TRBV5-5; clone_size: .; cdr3_nt: TGTGCCAGCAGCTCCCCCGAGGGACAGGGGGCCTTTGCCTCCTACGAGCAGTACTTC; cdr3_aa: CASSSPEGQGAFASYEQYF
j_call: TRBJ2-4; d_call: TRBD1; v_call: TRBV6-4; clone_size: .; cdr3_nt: TGTGCCAGCAGTGACTCCGTCCGGCTTAGAGCTGGACAGGGGTGGGGACGGGCCAAAAACATTCAGCACTTC; cdr3_aa: CASSDSVRLRAGQGWGRAKNIQHF
j_call: TRBJ2-2; d_call: .; v_call: TRBV4-1; clone_size: .; cdr3_nt: TGCGCCAGCAGCCAAGCTCTCTACACCGGGGAGCTGTTTTTT; cdr3_aa: CASSQALYTGELFF
j_call: TRBJ2-7; d_call: .; v_call: TRBV18; clone_size: .; cdr3_nt: TGTGCCAGCTCACCCCCTATCTACGAGCAGTACTTC; cdr3_aa: CASSPPIYEQYF
j_call: TRBJ2-3; d_call: TRBD1; v_call: TRBV6-6; clone_size: once; cdr3_nt: TGTGCCATCAGGACAGGGGAAACAGATACGCAGTATTTT; cdr3_aa: CAIRTGETDTQYF
j_call: TRBJ2-1; d_call: TRBD2; v_call: TRBV7-6; clone_size: .; cdr3_nt: TGTGCCAGCAGCTCAAAGACTAGCGGAGACTACAATGAGCAGTTCTTC; cdr3_aa: CASSSKTSGDYNEQFF
j_call: TRBJ2-1; d_call: .; v_call: TRBV7-9; clone_size: .; cdr3_nt: TGTGCCAGCAGCCAAAATAGGTACAATGAGCAGTTCTTC; cdr3_aa: CASSQNRYNEQFF
j_call: TRBJ2-7; d_call: .; v_call: TRBV11-2; clone_size: .; cdr3_nt: TGTGCCAGCAGCTGGGCCCCGGGAGCCTACGAGCAGTACTTC; cdr3_aa: CASSWAPGAYEQYF
j_call: TRBJ2-3; d_call: TRBD2; v_call: TRBV28; clone_size: few; cdr3_nt: TGTGCCAGCGCCCCTTGGGCTACTAGCGGGATGAGCACAGATACGCAGTATTTT; cdr3_aa: CASAPWATSGMSTDTQYF
j_call: TRBJ1-5; d_call: .; v_call: TRBV4-1; clone_size: .; cdr3_nt: TGCGCCAGCAGTCCCCCCACCAGGGGTGATCAGCCCCAGCATTTT; cdr3_aa: CASSPPTRGDQPQHF
j_call: TRBJ2-7; d_call: .; v_call: TRBV3-1/TRBV3-2; clone_size: .; cdr3_nt: TGTGCCAGCAGCTACGAGCAGTACTTC; cdr3_aa: CASSYEQYF
j_call: TRBJ2-7; d_call: .; v_call: TRBV7-8; clone_size: .; cdr3_nt: TGTGCCAGCACCAAAAGAGCCCGGGTTATAGTTGGGTACGAGCAGTACTTC; cdr3_aa: CASTKRARVIVGYEQYF
j_call: TRBJ2-7; d_call: TRBD1; v_call: TRBV7-3; clone_size: .; cdr3_nt: TGTGCCAGCAGCCCTGGACAGGGCCCCTACGAGCAGTACTTC; cdr3_aa: CASSPGQGPYEQYF
j_call: TRBJ2-2; d_call: .; v_call: TRBV11-3; clone_size: .; cdr3_nt: TGTGCCAGCAGCTCACCCGGGACGGCGAACACCGGGGAGCTGTTTTTT; cdr3_aa: CASSSPGTANTGELFF
j_call: TRBJ2-5; d_call: TRBD1; v_call: TRBV7-9; clone_size: .; cdr3_nt: TGTGCCAGCAGCTTAGGGGACAGCAGCCAAGAGACCCAGTACTTC; cdr3_aa: CASSLGDSSQETQYF
j_call: TRBJ1-5; d_call: .; v_call: TRBV4-1; clone_size: .; cdr3_nt: TGCGCCAGCAGCCAAGGAAATGGGGATCAGCCCCAGCATTTT; cdr3_aa: CASSQGNGDQPQHF
j_call: TRBJ2-1; d_call: TRBD2; v_call: TRBV27; clone_size: .; cdr3_nt: TGTGCCAGCAGTGCTGGACTAGCGGCCTACAATGAGCAGTTCTTC; cdr3_aa: CASSAGLAAYNEQFF
j_call: TRBJ2-1; d_call: .; v_call: TRBV11-2; clone_size: .; cdr3_nt: TGTGCCAGCAGCTCACTACTAGGCCTAAACAATGAGCAGTTCTTC; cdr3_aa: CASSSLLGLNNEQFF
j_call: TRBJ1-1; d_call: .; v_call: TRBV30; clone_size: .; cdr3_nt: TGTGCCTGGAGTGTGGTACCGCGAGGGCCTGAAGCTTTCTTT; cdr3_aa: CAWSVVPRGPEAFF
j_call: TRBJ1-5; d_call: .; v_call: TRBV6-1; clone_size: .; cdr3_nt: TGTGCCAGCAGGGGGACGGAATATAGCAATCAGCCCCAGCATTTT; cdr3_aa: CASRGTEYSNQPQHF
j_call: TRBJ1-1; d_call: TRBD1; v_call: TRBV13; clone_size: .; cdr3_nt: TGTGCCAGCAGCCCCGACAGGGGGCATGCTTTCTTT; cdr3_aa: CASSPDRGHAFF
j_call: TRBJ1-1; d_call: .; v_call: TRBV28; clone_size: once; cdr3_nt: TGTGCCAGCAGTCCTCCAGGAAGAATGAACACTGAAGCTTTCTTT; cdr3_aa: CASSPPGRMNTEAFF